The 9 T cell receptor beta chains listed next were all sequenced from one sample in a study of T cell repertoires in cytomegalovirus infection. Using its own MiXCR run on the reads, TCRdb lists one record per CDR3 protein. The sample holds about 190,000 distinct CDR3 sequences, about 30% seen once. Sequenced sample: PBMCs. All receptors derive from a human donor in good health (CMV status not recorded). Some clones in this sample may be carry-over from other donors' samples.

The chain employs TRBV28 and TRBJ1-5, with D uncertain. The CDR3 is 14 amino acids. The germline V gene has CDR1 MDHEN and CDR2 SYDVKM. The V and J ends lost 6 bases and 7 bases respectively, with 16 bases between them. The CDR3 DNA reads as TGTGCCAGCAGAGCCCCTGAACCCGGCCAGCCCCAGCATTTT. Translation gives CASRAPEPGQPQHF.

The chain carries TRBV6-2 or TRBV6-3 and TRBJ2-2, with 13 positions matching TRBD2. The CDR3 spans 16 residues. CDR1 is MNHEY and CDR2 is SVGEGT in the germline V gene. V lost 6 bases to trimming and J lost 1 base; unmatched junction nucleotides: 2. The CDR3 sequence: CASRTSGGKNTGELFF. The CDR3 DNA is TGTGCCAGCAGGACTAGCGGGGGGAAGAACACCGGGGAGCTGTTTTTT.

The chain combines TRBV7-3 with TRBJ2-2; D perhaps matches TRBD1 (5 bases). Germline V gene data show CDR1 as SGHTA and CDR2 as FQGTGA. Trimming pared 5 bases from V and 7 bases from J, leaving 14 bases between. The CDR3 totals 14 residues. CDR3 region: CASSALDSGGELFF. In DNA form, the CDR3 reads TGTGCCAGCAGCGCCCTTGACAGTGGCGGGGAGCTGTTTTTT.

The CDR3 nucleotides are TGTGCCAGCAGTTTAGGACCCCAATACCGTCGGCCCCAGCATTTT. It yields the protein CASSLGPQYRRPQHF. The chain links TRBV27 to TRBJ1-5; D gene unclear. Trimming removed 2 bases at V and 9 bases at J, with 17 bases between. Per germline, CDR1 MNHEY and CDR2 SMNVEV (reference sequence). The CDR3 covers 15 residues.

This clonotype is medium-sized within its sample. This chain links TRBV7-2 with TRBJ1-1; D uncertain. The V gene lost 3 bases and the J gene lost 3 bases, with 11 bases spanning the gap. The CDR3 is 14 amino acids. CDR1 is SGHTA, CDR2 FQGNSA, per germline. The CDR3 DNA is TGTGCCAGCAGCTTTTACCGCGGGGACACTGAAGCTTTCTTT. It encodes CASSFYRGDTEAFF.

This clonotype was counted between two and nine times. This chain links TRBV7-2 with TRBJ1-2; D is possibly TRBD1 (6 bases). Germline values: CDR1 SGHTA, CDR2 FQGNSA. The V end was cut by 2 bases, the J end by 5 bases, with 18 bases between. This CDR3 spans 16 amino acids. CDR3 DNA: TGTGCCAGCAGCTTAACCTCTCGGGGGGGCGCTTATGGCTACACCTTC. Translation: CASSLTSRGGAYGYTF.

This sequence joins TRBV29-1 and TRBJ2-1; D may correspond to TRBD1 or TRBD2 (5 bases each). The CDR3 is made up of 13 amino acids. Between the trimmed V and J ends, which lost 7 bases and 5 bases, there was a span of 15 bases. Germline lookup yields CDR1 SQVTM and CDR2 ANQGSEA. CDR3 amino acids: CSGRTGAHNEQFF. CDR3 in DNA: TGCAGCGGGAGGACCGGGGCCCACAATGAGCAGTTCTTC.

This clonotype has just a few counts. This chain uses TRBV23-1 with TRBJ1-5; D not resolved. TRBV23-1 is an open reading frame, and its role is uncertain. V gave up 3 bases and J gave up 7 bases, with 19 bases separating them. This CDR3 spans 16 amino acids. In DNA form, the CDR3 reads TGCGCCAGCAGTCACCGGACCAGCCCACCAGGCCAGCCCCAGCATTTT. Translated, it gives CASSHRTSPPGQPQHF.

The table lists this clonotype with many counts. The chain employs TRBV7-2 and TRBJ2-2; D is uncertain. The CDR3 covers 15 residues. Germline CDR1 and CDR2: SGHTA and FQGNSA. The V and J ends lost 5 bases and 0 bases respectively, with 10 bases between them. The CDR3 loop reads CASSPSPSNTGELFF. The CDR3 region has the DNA TGTGCCAGCAGCCCATCCCCTTCGAACACCGGGGAGCTGTTTTTT.